The 20 T cell receptor beta chains given below trace back to one sample, sequenced in a study of T-cell memory formation after mild COVID-19. A single record per CDR3 protein comes from TCRdb applying MiXCR to the 5' RACE reads. This table holds 550,000 to 700,000 distinct CDR3 sequences, roughly 17% found once. The sequencing input was PBMCs or a T cell subset sorted from them (not recorded which). Receptors originate from an adult woman who had mild COVID-19 (a few samples of this study predate the infection). Cell type and time point are not known.

This clonotype was picked up a small number of times. The rearrangement uses TRBV6-5 and TRBJ1-4, with D perhaps matching TRBD1 (5 bases). Germline-derived CDR1 and CDR2 are MNHEY and SVGAGI. The CDR3 is 18 residues long. Deletions cut 6 bases from V and 8 bases from J, with 28 bases between. CDR3 amino acids: CASRSLTLLGRAAEKLFF. DNA for the CDR3: TGTGCCAGCAGATCCCTGACCCTATTGGGCAGGGCTGCCGAAAAACTGTTTTTT.

The chain couples TRBV30 to TRBJ2-2, with TRBD2 matching 7 bases. The CDR3 totals 15 residues. The V segment lost 4 bases and the J segment 1 base; nucleotides outside the gene matches: 6. Germline V gene lookup returns CDR1 GTSNPN and CDR2 SVGIG (reference sequence). CDR3 residues: CAWTYGGRNTGELFF. The DNA for the CDR3 is TGTGCCTGGACGTATGGCGGGAGGAACACCGGGGAGCTGTTTTTT.

This clonotype was detected ten times or more. The rearrangement uses TRBV7-2 and TRBJ2-2, with D tentatively TRBD2 (6 bases). The CDR3 has 13 amino acids. The germline V and J ends were trimmed by 2 bases and 6 bases, with 7 bases remaining between them. Germline V gene lookup returns CDR1 SGHTA and CDR2 FQGNSA. The CDR3 DNA is TGTGCCAGCAGCTTAACGGGAGCCGGGGAGCTGTTTTTT. This sequence encodes CASSLTGAGELFF.

The chain joins TRBV27 to TRBJ2-3; 8 bases match TRBD2. The CDR3 has 16 amino acids. V shed 0 bases and J 1 base; nucleotides not matched to a gene: 3. CDR1 is MNHEY, CDR2 SMNVEV, per germline (reference sequence). CDR3 residues: CASSLSWREGTDTQYF. The CDR3 DNA follows: TGTGCCAGCAGTTTATCGTGGCGGGAGGGCACAGATACGCAGTATTTT.

V is TRBV18 and J is TRBJ1-1; 7 nucleotides agree with TRBD1. The germline V gene encodes CDR1 KGHSH and CDR2 LQKENI. J lost 11 bases, V lost 3 bases, and 12 bases had no gene match. The length of the CDR3 is 14 residues. CDR3 amino acids: CASSPGQTGTVAFF. The DNA of the CDR3 is TGTGCCAGCTCACCCGGTCAGACAGGGACTGTGGCTTTCTTT.

The chain combines TRBV6-6 with TRBJ2-3; perhaps D is TRBD1 or TRBD2 (5 bases each). V lost 5 bases, J lost 3 bases, and 24 bases lay in between. Germline CDR1 reads MNHNY; CDR2 reads SVGAGI (reference sequence). The CDR3 is 18 residues long. Written as DNA, the CDR3 is TGTGCCAGCAGTCCCCTCTCGAGGGGCATTATAGTGACAGATACGCAGTATTTT. Protein sequence: CASSPLSRGIIVTDTQYF.

The chain has TRBV20-1 and TRBJ2-5, with D hard to call. Trimming took off 1 base at V and 4 bases at J, with 10 bases between the two ends. The CDR3 runs to 13 residues. Germline CDR1 is DFQATT and CDR2 is SNEGSKA (reference sequence). CDR3 bases: TGCAGTGCTAGAGCGGACGGATTAGAGACCCAGTACTTC. Translated, it gives CSARADGLETQYF.

The table lists this clonotype with many counts. The junction differs from germline at one of its ends, possibly a read error. The genes are TRBV5-1 and TRBJ2-3, with D perhaps TRBD2 (5 bases). Germline CDR1 reads SGHRS; CDR2 reads YFSETQ. The CDR3 totals 16 residues. The CDR3 sequence is CASSLASGSSTDTQYF. In DNA, the CDR3 is TGTGCCAGCAGCTTGGCCTCGGGGAGTAGCACAGATACGCAGTATTTT.

This chain joins TRBV9 and TRBJ2-3; D may be TRBD2 (6 bases). CDR1 SGDLS and CDR2 YYNGEE come from the germline V gene. V lost 0 bases and J lost 4, with 15 bases in between. This CDR3 region has 16 residues. As DNA, the CDR3 is TGTGCCAGCAGCGTAGTTCCGGAGGGGAAGGCAGATACGCAGTATTTT. This sequence encodes CASSVVPEGKADTQYF.

This clonotype showed up just a few times. V gene TRBV11-3 combines with J gene TRBJ2-1, with 7 bases that match TRBD2. The CDR3 spans 15 residues. V shed 3 bases, J shed 5 bases, and the junction held 7 bases outside the gene matches. Per germline, CDR1 SGHNT and CDR2 YENEEA. The CDR3 bases are TGTGCCAGCAGCTTTGGGGACTATTTCAACAATGAGCAGTTCTTC. Protein: CASSFGDYFNNEQFF.

The chain couples TRBV7-9 to TRBJ2-1; D gene unclear. The CDR3 length is 12 residues. The germline V and J ends were trimmed by 0 bases and 10 bases, with 7 bases remaining between them. The germline V gene has CDR1 SEHNR and CDR2 FQNEAQ (reference sequence). This chain's CDR3 is CASSLALEEQFF. CDR3 in DNA: TGTGCCAGCAGCTTAGCACTCGAAGAGCAGTTCTTC.

The chain links TRBV6-5 to TRBJ2-7; maybe TRBD1 (6 bases). The CDR3 is 14 residues long. CDR1 and CDR2 from the germline V gene are MNHEY and SVGAGI. V was shortened by 1 base and J by 3 bases, with 10 bases between the two germline ends. The CDR3 nucleotides read TGTGCCAGCAGTTACTTCGGACAGTACTACGAGCAGTACTTC. Translating it yields CASSYFGQYYEQYF.

The chain is built from TRBV3-1 and TRBJ2-7; 9 bases are shared with TRBD1. The J segment lost 4 bases and the V segment lost 2 bases, leaving 6 bases of the junction unmatched. This CDR3 contains 15 residues. Germline CDR1 reads LGHDT; CDR2 reads YNNKEL (reference sequence). CDR3 in DNA: TGTGCCAGCAGCCAACCAGGGACAGGGAATTACGAGCAGTACTTC. Translating gives CASSQPGTGNYEQYF.

The chain couples TRBV7-8 to TRBJ1-5; no reliable D call. Germline values: CDR1 SGHVS, CDR2 FQNEAQ. The CDR3 is made up of 13 amino acids. The V end was cut by 1 base, the J end by 7 bases, with 8 bases between. CDR3 region: CASSLGREQPQHF. As DNA, the CDR3 is TGTGCCAGCAGCTTAGGGCGTGAGCAGCCCCAGCATTTT.

This clonotype was seen more than once but under ten times. The rearrangement links TRBV7-2 to TRBJ2-3; D is unclear. The germline V gene encodes CDR1 SGHTA and CDR2 FQGNSA. Trimming left V 1 base short and J 1 base short, with 9 bases between. The CDR3 contains 15 residues. The CDR3 DNA reads as TGTGCCAGCAGCTTAGTTGGTCCGGGCACAGATACGCAGTATTTT. This translates into CASSLVGPGTDTQYF.

The chain carries TRBV7-3 and TRBJ2-5; maybe TRBD2 (5 bases). The V and J ends lost 1 base and 5 bases respectively, with 14 bases between them. From germline, CDR1 is SGHTA and CDR2 FQGTGA. CDR3 size: 15 residues. The CDR3 sequence: CASSLNTGSGETQYF. In nucleotides, the CDR3 is TGTGCCAGCAGCTTAAACACGGGATCCGGCGAGACCCAGTACTTC.

The CDR3 loop is CSARGPWLAGNEQYF. The DNA for the CDR3 is TGCAGTGCTAGAGGCCCCTGGCTAGCGGGAAACGAGCAGTACTTC. The chain combines TRBV20-1 with TRBJ2-7, with 9 bases fitting TRBD2. J lost 5 bases, V lost 1 base, and 9 bases had no gene match. Germline V lookup: CDR1 DFQATT, CDR2 SNEGSKA (reference sequence). The CDR3 is 15 residues long.

This clonotype came up many times. V is TRBV7-9 and J is TRBJ1-2; D is undetermined. The CDR3 contains 13 residues. Trimming cost V 8 bases and J 8 bases, with 18 bases left between them. Germline loops: CDR1 SEHNR, CDR2 FQNEAQ (reference sequence). Here the CDR3 DNA reads TGTGCCAGCGCCTCAGTGAGGGTCGGCGGCTACACCTTC. This gives the protein CASASVRVGGYTF.

This clonotype was detected a few times. The chain carries TRBV11-2 and TRBJ2-7; D uncertain. Per germline, CDR1 SGHAT and CDR2 FQNNGV. The CDR3 runs to 16 residues. Trimming took off 1 base at V and 0 bases at J, with 13 bases between the two ends. The CDR3 reads CASSLVYSPSSYEQYF. CDR3 in DNA: TGTGCCAGCAGCTTAGTATACAGTCCGAGCTCCTACGAGCAGTACTTC.

The chain couples TRBV12-3 or TRBV12-4 to TRBJ1-2; 7 bases are a match to TRBD1. V gave up 5 bases and J gave up 4 bases; unmatched junction bases: 7. The CDR3 spans 14 residues. The CDR3 DNA follows: TGTGCCAGCAGTCTGGGACAGTCCGGCTATGGCTACACCTTC. As protein: CASSLGQSGYGYTF.